Following are 27 T cell receptor beta chains from one sample sequenced in a study of beta chain features in type 1 diabetes. Reverse transcribing all isolated RNA meant expressed TCRB transcripts were sequenced. TCRdb's table, derived via immunoSEQ multiplex PCR, lists solely in-frame clones and lacks some. The sample gives 350,000 to 450,000 clones, 11% to 15% of which show up once; about 0.04% is in the top ten. The specimen sequenced was naive CD4+ T cells from blood. The receptor set was obtained from a man between 25 and 39 years old in good health.

The sample holds a few counts of this clone. The chain couples TRBV7-9 to TRBJ2-7; 13 nucleotides agree with TRBD2. This CDR3 region has 17 residues. CDR1 is SEHNR and CDR2 is FQNEAQ in the germline V gene (reference sequence). V was clipped by 1 base and J by 0 bases; unmatched bases: 3. The CDR3 reads CASSLGGLAGSSYEQYF. CDR3 bases: TGTGCCAGCAGCTTAGGGGGACTAGCGGGGAGCTCCTACGAGCAGTACTTC.

This clone has more than one count but fewer than ten. The chain employs TRBV25-1 and TRBJ2-6; possible D gene TRBD1, 6 bases. The V end was cut by 4 bases, the J end by 2 bases, with 6 bases between. This CDR3 has 14 amino acids. CDR1 is MGHDK and CDR2 is SYGVNS in the germline V gene. This chain's CDR3 is CASSAGAGANVLTF. Written as DNA, the CDR3 is TGTGCCAGCAGTGCAGGGGCTGGGGCCAACGTCCTGACTTTC. Variable domain in full (rest from reference TRBV25-1 and TRBJ2-6): EADIYQTPRYLVIGTGKKITLECSQTMGHDKMYWYQQDPGMELHLIHYSYGVNSTEKGDLSSESTVSRIRTEHFPLTLESARPSHTSQYLCASSAGAGANVLTFGAGSRLTVL.

The V gene is TRBV9, the J gene TRBJ2-3; D may correspond to TRBD1 or TRBD2 (5 bases each). V lost 0 bases, J lost 1 base, and 12 bases lay in between. The CDR3 runs 16 residues. Germline loops: CDR1 SGDLS, CDR2 YYNGEE. The DNA of the CDR3 is TGTGCCAGCAGCGTAGGAGGGGAGTTAGGCACAGATACGCAGTATTTT. Its translation: CASSVGGELGTDTQYF.

The chain uses TRBV5-1 and TRBJ2-5; weak D call: TRBD2 (6 bases). Germline V gene lookup returns CDR1 SGHRS and CDR2 YFSETQ. V dropped 4 bases and J dropped 4 bases, with 11 bases sitting between them. The CDR3 consists of 13 residues. The CDR3 loop reads CASSPRGGETQYF. In DNA form, the CDR3 reads TGCGCCAGCAGCCCACGGGGAGGAGAGACCCAGTACTTC.

The chain links TRBV18 to TRBJ1-4; D gene ambiguous. The CDR3 loop spans 16 amino acids. Germline lookup yields CDR1 KGHSH and CDR2 LQKENI. Trimming pared 4 bases from V and 7 bases from J, leaving 19 bases between. Here the CDR3 DNA reads TGTGCCAGCTCACAACGTGCCAAGGGATTGAGTGAAAAACTGTTTTTT. Protein: CASSQRAKGLSEKLFF.

About this clone itself: This same CDR3 is encoded by further DNA sequences in the sample. The chain recombines TRBV30 with TRBJ2-3, with D tentatively TRBD2 (6 bases). Trimming removed 4 bases at V and 1 base at J, with 21 bases between. The CDR3 has 17 amino acids. Germline values: CDR1 GTSNPN, CDR2 SVGIG (reference sequence). This chain's CDR3 is CAWTGQGDSGGTDTQYF. For the CDR3, the DNA is TGTGCCTGGACCGGGCAAGGAGATAGCGGCGGCACAGATACGCAGTATTTT.

The sample holds a few counts of this clone. This chain connects TRBV2 to TRBJ2-1, with D possibly matching TRBD2 (5 bases). Germline CDR1 is SNHLY and CDR2 is FYNNEI. Trimming cost V 7 bases and J 0 bases, with 10 bases left between them. The CDR3 length is 14 residues. The CDR3 region has the DNA TGTGCCAGCAAGCTTGGGAGCTCCTACAATGAGCAGTTCTTC. It encodes CASKLGSSYNEQFF.

The chain links TRBV2 to TRBJ2-3; unclear D gene. The CDR3 has 13 residues. V was pared by 0 bases and J by 6 bases, with 7 bases between. CDR1 and CDR2 from the germline V gene are SNHLY and FYNNEI. CDR3 DNA: TGTGCCAGCAGTGAAGCATCGGGCGATACGCAGTATTTT. Translating gives CASSEASGDTQYF.

This chain links TRBV2 with TRBJ1-2; D is undetermined. The CDR3 length is 13 residues. Germline values: CDR1 SNHLY, CDR2 FYNNEI. Trimming left V 8 bases short and J 4 bases short, with 14 bases between. CDR3 protein: CASRSGSLYGYTF. In nucleotides, the CDR3 is TGTGCCAGCCGTTCCGGCAGTCTCTATGGCTACACCTTC.

This sequence joins TRBV9 and TRBJ2-2; TRBD2 aligns across 11 bases. Germline CDR1 is SGDLS and CDR2 is YYNGEE. There are 16 residues in the CDR3. V lost 4 bases to trimming and J lost 5 bases; unmatched junction nucleotides: 7. In DNA, the CDR3 is TGTGCCAGCAGCACCCGGACTAGCGGGTTGACCGGGGAGCTGTTTTTT. Protein product: CASSTRTSGLTGELFF.

This clone was detected only a few times. The CDR3, as DNA: TGTGCCAGCAGGCCCCCGGGACTATACAATGAGCAGTTCTTC. It specifies CASRPPGLYNEQFF. V usage is TRBV25-1 and J usage is TRBJ2-1; the match to TRBD2 covers 7 bases. The V segment lost 6 bases and the J segment 4 bases; nucleotides outside the gene matches: 6. This CDR3 is 14 amino acids long. Germline CDR1 MGHDK, CDR2 SYGVNS.

This clone was counted only a few times. J is TRBJ1-2 and V is TRBV10-3; perhaps TRBD1 as D (6 bases). Between the trimmed V and J ends, which lost 6 bases and 5 bases, there was a span of 10 bases. The length of the CDR3 is 12 residues. Germline CDR1 ENHRY, CDR2 SYGVKD. CDR3 bases: TGTGCCATCAGGACAGGTCCTTATGGCTACACCTTC. It translates to CAIRTGPYGYTF.

This clone appeared a few times. This sequence joins TRBV14 and TRBJ1-5; D may be TRBD1 (5 bases). The length of the CDR3 is 13 residues. Germline V gene data show CDR1 as SGHDN and CDR2 as FVKESK. V was trimmed by 4 bases and J by 5 bases, leaving 9 bases between them. CDR3 DNA: TGTGCCAGCAGCCTTGCGGGGGATCAGCCCCAGCATTTT. Translation: CASSLAGDQPQHF.

The V gene is TRBV20-1, the J gene TRBJ2-5; unclear D gene. Per germline, CDR1 DFQATT and CDR2 SNEGSKA (reference sequence). The V and J ends lost 5 bases and 2 bases respectively, with 6 bases between them. This CDR3 has 11 residues. The CDR3 sequence is CSAPVQETQYF. The DNA for the CDR3 is TGCAGTGCTCCGGTACAAGAGACCCAGTACTTC.

For the CDR3, the DNA is TGTGCCAGCAGCTCTCTGGCGGGGAGGGTCACAGATACGCAGTATTTT. Protein: CASSSLAGRVTDTQYF. V and J are TRBV5-4 and TRBJ2-3, with 7 nucleotides matching TRBD2. The CDR3 is made up of 16 amino acids. Germline-derived CDR1 and CDR2 are SGHNT and YYREEE (reference sequence). The V and J ends lost 3 bases and 2 bases, in that order; junction bases with no gene match: 9.

This clone was seen a few times. V is TRBV14 and J is TRBJ2-3, with D unresolved. Germline V gene data show CDR1 as SGHDN and CDR2 as FVKESK. V was trimmed by 1 base and J by 4 bases, leaving 6 bases between them. CDR3 length equals 13 residues. The CDR3 loop reads CASSQGSPDTQYF. The CDR3 nucleotides read TGTGCCAGCAGCCAAGGTAGTCCAGATACGCAGTATTTT.

This clone was recorded a few times. The chain has TRBV4-2 and TRBJ1-1; TRBD1 might be the D (6 bases). Germline values: CDR1 LGHNA, CDR2 YNFKEQ. V was cut by 1 base and J by 0 bases, with 9 bases left in between. The CDR3 spans 15 residues. The chain's CDR3 is CASSQVGGLNTEAFF. CDR3 sequence (DNA): TGTGCCAGCAGCCAAGTAGGGGGGCTGAACACTGAAGCTTTCTTT.

This clone was picked up a small number of times. The chain links TRBV10-3 to TRBJ2-3; 8 bases align to TRBD2. This CDR3 region has 15 residues. Germline CDR1 and CDR2: ENHRY and SYGVKD. The V segment lost 7 bases and the J segment 1 base; nucleotides outside the gene matches: 7. The CDR3 sequence is CAIKVNGGGTDTQYF. The CDR3, as DNA: TGTGCCATCAAAGTCAACGGGGGGGGCACAGATACGCAGTATTTT.

This clone was detected only a few times. The rearrangement links TRBV5-1 to TRBJ2-3; D remains unclear. Germline loops: CDR1 SGHRS, CDR2 YFSETQ. The V and J ends lost 5 bases and 4 bases respectively, with 14 bases between them. The CDR3 totals 14 residues. CDR3 nucleotide sequence: TGCGCCAGCAGAAACACGCGGTCGCCAGATACGCAGTATTTT. This gives the protein CASRNTRSPDTQYF.

The rearrangement links TRBV9 to TRBJ2-5; TRBD1 matches 9 bases. Losses at the gene ends were 3 bases for V and 7 bases for J; bases not matched to a gene: 7. CDR1 and CDR2 from the germline V gene are SGDLS and YYNGEE. This CDR3 is built from 14 residues. The CDR3 DNA reads TGTGCCAGCAGCGCGGGACAGGGTGGCGGGACCCAGTACTTC. It encodes CASSAGQGGGTQYF.

This chain joins TRBV10-3 and TRBJ2-2; no firm D call. CDR1 is ENHRY and CDR2 is SYGVKD in the germline V gene. V shed 1 base and J shed 6 bases, with 9 bases lying between them. The CDR3 has 14 amino acids. The CDR3 is CAISELRLSGELFF. The CDR3 nucleotides are TGTGCCATCAGTGAGTTGAGGTTATCCGGGGAGCTGTTTTTT.

The sample holds a few counts of this clone. The rearrangement joins TRBV30 to TRBJ1-1; no clear D. Trimming left V 2 bases short and J 0 bases short, with 10 bases between. There are 14 residues in the CDR3. Looked up from germline, CDR1 is GTSNPN and CDR2 is SVGIG (reference sequence). CDR3 in DNA: TGTGCCTGGAGTAAGGACCGCATGAACACTGAAGCTTTCTTT. Translation gives CAWSKDRMNTEAFF. Looking up the rest from reference TRBV30 and TRBJ1-1 gives the full variable domain: SQTIHQWPATLVQPVGSPLSLECTVEGTSNPNLYWYRQAAGRGLQLLFYSVGIGQISSEVPQNLSASRPQDRQFILSSKKLLLSDSGFYLCAWSKDRMNTEAFFGQGTRLTVV.

Only a few counts were recorded for this clone. The chain has TRBV30 and TRBJ2-4; no clear D gene. Per the germline V gene, CDR1 is GTSNPN and CDR2 is SVGIG (reference sequence). Trimming cost V 2 bases and J 7 bases, with 12 bases left between them. This CDR3 has 13 amino acids. CDR3: CAWSPSSGNIQYF. The DNA for the CDR3 is TGTGCCTGGAGTCCCTCTAGTGGGAACATTCAGTACTTC.

A few counts support this clone. The chain employs TRBV5-1 and TRBJ2-1, with 7 bases aligning to TRBD1. This CDR3 is 15 amino acids long. Germline assignment: CDR1 SGHRS and CDR2 YFSETQ. Trimming took 7 bases from V and 7 from J; bases not matched to a gene: 14. The CDR3 DNA sequence: TGCGCCAGCGGCTCCACCGGGCCACAGGGGAATGAGCAGTTCTTC. This codes for CASGSTGPQGNEQFF.

The V and J genes are TRBV5-4 and TRBJ2-3; 7 nucleotides align to TRBD2. V trimming: 3 bases; J trimming: 0 bases; junction bases outside the gene matches: 19. This CDR3 is built from 20 residues. Germline CDR1 is SGHNT and CDR2 is YYREEE (reference sequence). CDR3 nucleotides: TGTGCCAGCAGCTGTAGGACCGTGGGACTATCCCAATGTAGCACAGATACGCAGTATTTT. Its translation: CASSCRTVGLSQCSTDTQYF.

The chain recombines TRBV5-8 with TRBJ1-2; D gene unclear. The CDR3 spans 15 residues. The V gene lost 0 bases and the J gene lost 3 bases, with 12 bases spanning the gap. Germline-derived CDR1 and CDR2 are SGHTS and YDEGEE. The CDR3 reads CASSLVPARDYGYTF. The CDR3 DNA follows: TGTGCCAGCAGCTTGGTCCCAGCGAGGGACTATGGCTACACCTTC.

The J gene is TRBJ2-5, the V gene TRBV10-3; tentatively, D is TRBD1 (6 bases). CDR1 is ENHRY, CDR2 SYGVKD, per germline. This CDR3 is built from 14 residues. The ends were cut back, 3 bases at V and 5 bases at J, with 13 bases in the middle. The CDR3 sequence is CAISDMGARETQYF. The CDR3 DNA follows: TGTGCCATCAGTGATATGGGGGCTAGGGAGACCCAGTACTTC.